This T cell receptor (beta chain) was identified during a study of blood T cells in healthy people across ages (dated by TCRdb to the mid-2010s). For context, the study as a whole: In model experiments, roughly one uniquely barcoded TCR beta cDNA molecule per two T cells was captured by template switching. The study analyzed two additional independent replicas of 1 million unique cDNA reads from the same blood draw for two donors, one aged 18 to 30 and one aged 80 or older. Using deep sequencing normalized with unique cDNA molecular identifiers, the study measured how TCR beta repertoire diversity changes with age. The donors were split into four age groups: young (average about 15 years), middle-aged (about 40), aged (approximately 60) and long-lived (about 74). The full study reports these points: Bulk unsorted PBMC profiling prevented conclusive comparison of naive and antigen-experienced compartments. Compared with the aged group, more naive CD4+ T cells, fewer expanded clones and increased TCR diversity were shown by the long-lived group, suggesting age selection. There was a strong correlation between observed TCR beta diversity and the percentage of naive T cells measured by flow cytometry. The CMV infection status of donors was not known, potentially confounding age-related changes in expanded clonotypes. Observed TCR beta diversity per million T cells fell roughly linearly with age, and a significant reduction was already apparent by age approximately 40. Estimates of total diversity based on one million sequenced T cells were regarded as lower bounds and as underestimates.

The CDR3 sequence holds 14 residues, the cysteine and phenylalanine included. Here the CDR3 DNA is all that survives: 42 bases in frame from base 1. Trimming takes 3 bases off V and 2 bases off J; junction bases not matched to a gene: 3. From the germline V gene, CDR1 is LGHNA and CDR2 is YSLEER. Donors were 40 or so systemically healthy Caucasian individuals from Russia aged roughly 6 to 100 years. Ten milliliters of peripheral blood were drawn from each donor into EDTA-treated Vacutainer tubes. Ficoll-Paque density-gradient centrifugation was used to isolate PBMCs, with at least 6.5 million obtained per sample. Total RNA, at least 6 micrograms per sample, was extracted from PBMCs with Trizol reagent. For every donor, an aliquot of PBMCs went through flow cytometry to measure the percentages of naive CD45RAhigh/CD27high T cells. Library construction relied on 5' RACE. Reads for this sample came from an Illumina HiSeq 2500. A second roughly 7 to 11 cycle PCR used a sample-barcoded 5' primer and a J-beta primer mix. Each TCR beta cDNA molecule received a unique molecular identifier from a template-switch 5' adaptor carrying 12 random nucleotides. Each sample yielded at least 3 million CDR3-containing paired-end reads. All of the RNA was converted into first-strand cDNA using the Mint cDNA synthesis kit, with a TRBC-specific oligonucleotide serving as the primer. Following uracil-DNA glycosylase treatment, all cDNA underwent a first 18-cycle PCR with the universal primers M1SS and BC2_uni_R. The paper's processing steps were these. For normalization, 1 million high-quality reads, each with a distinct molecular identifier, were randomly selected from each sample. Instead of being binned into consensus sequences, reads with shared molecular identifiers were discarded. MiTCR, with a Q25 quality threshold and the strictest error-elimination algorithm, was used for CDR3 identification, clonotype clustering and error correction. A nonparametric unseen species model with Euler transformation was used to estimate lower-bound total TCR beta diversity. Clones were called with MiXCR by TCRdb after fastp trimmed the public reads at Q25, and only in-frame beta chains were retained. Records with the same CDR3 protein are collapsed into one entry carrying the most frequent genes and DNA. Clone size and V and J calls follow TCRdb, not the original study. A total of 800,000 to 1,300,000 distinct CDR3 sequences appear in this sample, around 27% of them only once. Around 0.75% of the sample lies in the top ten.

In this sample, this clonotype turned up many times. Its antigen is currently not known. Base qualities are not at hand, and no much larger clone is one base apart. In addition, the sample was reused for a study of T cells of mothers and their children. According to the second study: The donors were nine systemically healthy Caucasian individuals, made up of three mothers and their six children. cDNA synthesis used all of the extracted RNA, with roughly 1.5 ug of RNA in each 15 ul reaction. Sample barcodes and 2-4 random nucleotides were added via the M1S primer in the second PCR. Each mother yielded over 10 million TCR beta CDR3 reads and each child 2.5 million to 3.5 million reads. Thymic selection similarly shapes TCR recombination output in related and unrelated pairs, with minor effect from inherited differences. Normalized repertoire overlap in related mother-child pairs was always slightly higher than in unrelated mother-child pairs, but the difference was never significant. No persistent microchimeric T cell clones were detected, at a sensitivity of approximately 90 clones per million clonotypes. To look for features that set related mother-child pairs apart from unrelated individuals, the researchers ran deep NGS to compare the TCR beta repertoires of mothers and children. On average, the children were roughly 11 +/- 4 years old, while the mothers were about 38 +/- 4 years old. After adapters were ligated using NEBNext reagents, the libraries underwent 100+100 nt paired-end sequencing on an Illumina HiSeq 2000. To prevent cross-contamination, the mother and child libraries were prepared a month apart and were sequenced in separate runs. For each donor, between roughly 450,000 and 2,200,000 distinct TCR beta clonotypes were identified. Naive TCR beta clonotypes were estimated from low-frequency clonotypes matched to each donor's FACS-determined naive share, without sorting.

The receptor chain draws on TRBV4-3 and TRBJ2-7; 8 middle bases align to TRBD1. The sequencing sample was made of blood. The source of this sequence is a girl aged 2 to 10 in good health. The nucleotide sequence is TGCGCCAGCAGCCATAGGACAGGGCCCTACGAGCAGTACTTC. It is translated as CASSHRTGPYEQYF.